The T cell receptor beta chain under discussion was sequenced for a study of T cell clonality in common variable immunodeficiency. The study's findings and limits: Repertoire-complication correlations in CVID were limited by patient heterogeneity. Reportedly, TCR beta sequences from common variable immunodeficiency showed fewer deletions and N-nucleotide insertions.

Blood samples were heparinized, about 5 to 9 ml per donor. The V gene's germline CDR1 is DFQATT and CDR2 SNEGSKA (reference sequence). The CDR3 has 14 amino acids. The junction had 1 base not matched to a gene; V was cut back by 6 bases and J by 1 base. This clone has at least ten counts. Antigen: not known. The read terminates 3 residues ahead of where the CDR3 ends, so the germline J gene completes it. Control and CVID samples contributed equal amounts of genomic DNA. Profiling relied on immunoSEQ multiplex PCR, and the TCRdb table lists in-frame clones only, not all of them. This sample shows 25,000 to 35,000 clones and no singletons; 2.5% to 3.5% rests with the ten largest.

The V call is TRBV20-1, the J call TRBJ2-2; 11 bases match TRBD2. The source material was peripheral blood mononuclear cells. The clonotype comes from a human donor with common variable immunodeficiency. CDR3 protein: CSATSGRNTGELFF. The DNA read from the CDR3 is TGCAGTGCCACTAGCGGGAGGAACACCGGGGAG.